The 10 T cell receptor beta chains reported below all come from one sample, sequenced in a study of shared clonotypes between healthy human individuals. Cells designated naive CD8 were CD45RO-negative and were positively selected for CCR7, with terminally differentiated effector memory CD45RA+ cells excluded. Here immunoSEQ multiplex PCR was the method, and the copy in TCRdb shows in-frame clones only, minus some. The sample holds roughly 590,000 clones, roughly 96% seen once. What was sequenced was naive CD8+ T cells sorted from blood. The receptors come from a woman aged 25 to 39 in good health.

This sequence joins TRBV5-1 and TRBJ2-1, with 9 bases aligning to TRBD2. Unmatched junction bases numbered 5, after V lost 1 base and J lost 0 bases. The CDR3 spans 17 residues. CDR1 is SGHRS and CDR2 is YFSETQ in the germline V gene. The CDR3 region has the DNA TGCGCCAGCAGCTTGAGGCTAGCGGGATACTCCTACAATGAGCAGTTCTTC. It translates to CASSLRLAGYSYNEQFF. Drawing the rest from reference TRBV5-1 and TRBJ2-1, the complete variable domain is KAGVTQTPRYLIKTRGQQVTLSCSPISGHRSVSWYQQTPGQGLQFLFEYFSETQRNKGNFPGRFSGRQFSNSRSEMNVSTLELGDSALYLCASSLRLAGYSYNEQFFGPGTRLTVL.

The V call is TRBV5-1, the J call TRBJ1-2; TRBD1 matches 7 bases. CDR3 length equals 15 residues. J was trimmed by 6 bases and V by 4 bases; bases with no gene match: 12. CDR1 is SGHRS, CDR2 YFSETQ, per germline. This CDR3 is CASSQFFGDSNGYTF. The CDR3 DNA follows: TGCGCCAGCAGCCAATTTTTTGGGGACAGCAATGGCTACACCTTC.

J is TRBJ2-7 and V is TRBV7-9; 8 bases agree with TRBD1. Germline V gene data show CDR1 as SEHNR and CDR2 as FQNEAQ (reference sequence). The CDR3 sequence is 14 residues long. V shed 5 bases and J 3 bases; nucleotides not matched to a gene: 6. The CDR3 DNA follows: TGTGCCAGCAGCCTAACGGACAGGGTCTACGAGCAGTACTTC. This encodes CASSLTDRVYEQYF.

The table lists this clone with a count of one. The chain links TRBV7-2 to TRBJ1-3; perhaps TRBD1 as D (6 bases). Germline lookup yields CDR1 SGHTA and CDR2 FQGNSA. The length of the CDR3 is 17 residues. V lost 5 bases to trimming and J lost 0 bases, with 17 bases between them. Written as DNA, the CDR3 is TGTGCCAGCAGCATATCCGGGACACGGACCTCTGGAAACACCATATATTTT. Protein sequence: CASSISGTRTSGNTIYF.

The chain recombines TRBV27 with TRBJ2-7, with TRBD2 matching over 7 bases. The V and J ends lost 8 bases and 3 bases, in that order; junction bases with no gene match: 1. Germline values: CDR1 MNHEY, CDR2 SMNVEV (reference sequence). This CDR3 is 11 amino acids long. The CDR3 reads CASGLVYEQYF. CDR3 in DNA: TGTGCCAGCGGACTAGTCTACGAGCAGTACTTC.

The chain carries TRBV23-1 and TRBJ2-3; D is possibly TRBD2 (6 bases). TRBV23-1 is an open reading frame, and its role is uncertain. Trimming took 5 bases from V and 2 from J, leaving 20 bases between them. The CDR3 length is 17 residues. The CDR3 sequence: CASSSYDRERITDTQYF. The CDR3 DNA is TGCGCCAGCAGTTCCTACGACCGGGAGCGGATCACAGATACGCAGTATTTT.

The chain combines TRBV7-2 with TRBJ2-1; 7 bases are shared with TRBD2. The CDR3 runs to 16 residues. Germline V gene lookup returns CDR1 SGHTA and CDR2 FQGNSA. V lost 1 base, J lost 1 base, and 4 bases stayed unmatched. The CDR3 region is CASSLDRGVSYNEQFF. Written as DNA, the CDR3 is TGTGCCAGCAGCTTAGATCGGGGGGTTTCCTACAATGAGCAGTTCTTC.

This clone came up a few times. The chain employs TRBV9 and TRBJ2-1, with 7 positions matching TRBD1. Unmatched junction bases numbered 25, after V lost 1 base and J lost 9 bases. CDR1 and CDR2 from the germline V gene are SGDLS and YYNGEE. The CDR3 consists of 20 residues. CDR3 bases: TGTGCCAGCAGCGTACTCGACAGGGTAGTCGGGCTGAGGGCCCTAACTGAGCAGTTCTTC. Its protein is CASSVLDRVVGLRALTEQFF.

The gene calls are TRBV29-1 and TRBJ2-5; a possible D gene is TRBD2 (5 bases). Germline V CDR1 and CDR2: SQVTM, ANQGSEA. Trimming cost V 4 bases and J 7 bases, with 10 bases left between them. The CDR3 covers 11 residues. In DNA, the CDR3 is TGCAGCGTTGGAGGGCATGGGACCCAGTACTTC. Protein: CSVGGHGTQYF.

This clone has only one observation. V is TRBV30 and J is TRBJ1-1; D gene uncertain. Per the germline V gene, CDR1 is GTSNPN and CDR2 is SVGIG (reference sequence). Trimming left V 4 bases short and J 4 bases short, with 10 bases between. The CDR3 consists of 12 residues. The DNA of the CDR3 is TGTGCCTGGACTTTGGTGGGCACTGAAGCTTTCTTT. This sequence encodes CAWTLVGTEAFF. The entire variable domain, with the rest obtained from reference TRBV30 and TRBJ1-1, is as follows: SQTIHQWPATLVQPVGSPLSLECTVEGTSNPNLYWYRQAAGRGLQLLFYSVGIGQISSEVPQNLSASRPQDRQFILSSKKLLLSDSGFYLCAWTLVGTEAFFGQGTRLTVV.